These 23 T cell receptor beta chains share one sample of origin, sequenced in a study of breast tumors, draining lymph nodes, adjacent tissues. Axillary draining lymph nodes of breast cancer patients supplied the node samples. TCRdb analysed the multiplex PCR reads with MiXCR anew, one entry per CDR3 protein. Of about 270,000 distinct CDR3 sequences in the sample, over 25% are singletons; the top ten hold more than 0.95%. The sample was axillary lymph node tissue. These receptors were obtained from a female donor with breast cancer. Some clones in this sample may be carry-over from other donors' samples.

For this clonotype: A clone one base away is much larger, so this may be a read error. This rearrangement joins TRBV19 to TRBJ2-1; no firm D call. The CDR3 is 14 amino acids. The germline V gene has CDR1 LNHDA and CDR2 SQIVND (reference sequence). The CDR3 bases are TGTGCCAGTACCGACCCCGGCTTAAACAATGGGCAGTTCTTC. Amino acid sequence: CASTDPGLNNGQFF. The variable domain in full, completed from reference TRBV19 and TRBJ2-1, reads DGGITQSPKYLFRKEGQNVTLSCEQNLNHDAMYWYRQDPGQGLRLIYYSQIVNDFQKGDIAEGYSVSREKKESFPLTVTSAQKNPTAFYLCASTDPGLNNGQFFGPGTRLTVL.

The J gene is TRBJ2-7, the V gene TRBV11-3; D uncertain. This CDR3 is built from 14 residues. V lost 1 base and J 3 bases, leaving 10 bases between the germline ends. Germline V gene data show CDR1 as SGHNT and CDR2 as YENEEA. This CDR3 is CASSLVSGVYEQYF. The CDR3 DNA sequence: TGTGCCAGCAGCTTAGTATCGGGCGTCTACGAGCAGTACTTC.

This clonotype has at least ten counts. The chain carries TRBV7-2 and TRBJ2-7, with D uncertain. The CDR3 length is 16 residues. The V gene's germline CDR1 is SGHTA and CDR2 FQGNSA. The ends were cut back, 3 bases at V and 3 bases at J, with 18 bases in the middle. The CDR3 DNA sequence: TGTGCCAGCAGCTTGGGGATAAGCGCTTTCCGCTACGAGCAGTACTTC. As protein: CASSLGISAFRYEQYF.

The chain has TRBV7-9 and TRBJ1-4; a weak D match, TRBD1 (5 bases). Germline lookup yields CDR1 SEHNR and CDR2 FQNEAQ (reference sequence). V dropped 3 bases and J dropped 7 bases, with 15 bases sitting between them. The CDR3 covers 15 residues. CDR3 nucleotide sequence: TGTGCCAGCAGCTTGGACGGGGTTGGGGGTGAAAAACTGTTTTTT. Residues: CASSLDGVGGEKLFF. Using reference TRBV7-9 and TRBJ1-4 for the parts outside the CDR3, the full variable domain is DTGVSQNPRHKITKRGQNVTFRCDPISEHNRLYWYRQTLGQGPEFLTYFQNEAQLEKSRLLSDRFSAERPKGSFSTLEIQRTEQGDSAMYLCASSLDGVGGEKLFFGSGTQLSVL.

This clonotype was observed many times. The chain couples TRBV5-1 to TRBJ2-2, with D tentatively TRBD1 (5 bases). From germline, CDR1 is SGHRS and CDR2 YFSETQ. The CDR3 has 13 residues. V lost 3 bases to trimming and J lost 8 bases, with 11 bases between them. The CDR3 sequence: CASSSGLGGELFF. The CDR3 nucleotides read TGCGCCAGCAGCTCAGGGTTAGGAGGGGAGCTGTTTTTT.

The chain couples TRBV6-2 or TRBV6-3 to TRBJ2-7; unclear D gene. The CDR3 consists of 11 residues. From germline, CDR1 is MNHEY and CDR2 SVGEGT. V dropped 5 bases and J dropped 6 bases, with 8 bases sitting between them. The CDR3 DNA reads TGTGCCAGCAGTCACGCGGTCGAGCAGTACTTC. Protein: CASSHAVEQYF.

This clonotype was found many times. The J gene is TRBJ2-1, the V gene TRBV5-1, with D unresolved. V lost 4 bases, J lost 15 bases, and 20 bases lay in between. Germline V gives CDR1 SGHRS, CDR2 YFSETQ. This CDR3 comprises 13 residues. The CDR3 spells CASSTGRTNLGFF. CDR3 DNA sequence: TGCGCCAGCAGCACCGGACGAACTAACCTGGGGTTCTTC.

Many counts were recorded for this clonotype. An end of the junction does not agree with germline; a read error may underlie this. The J gene is TRBJ2-2, the V gene TRBV7-7, with D possibly matching TRBD2 (6 bases). CDR1 SSHAT and CDR2 FNYEAQ come from the germline V gene (reference sequence). This CDR3 region has 15 residues. CDR3 protein: CASSSRDSITGELFF. CDR3 nucleotides: TGTGCTAGCAGCTCCCGGGACTCTATAACCGGGGAGCTGTTTTTT.

There are many counts of this clonotype. The chain links TRBV5-6 to TRBJ1-5, with D unresolved. The CDR3 sequence is 14 residues long. Deletions cut 4 bases from V and 1 base from J, with 9 bases between. CDR1 is SGHDT and CDR2 is YYEEEE in the germline V gene. The DNA of the CDR3 is TGTGCCAGCAGCGTCAGGTTGAGCAATCAGCCCCAGCATTTT. Amino acid sequence: CASSVRLSNQPQHF. Full variable domain (outside the CDR3, taken from reference TRBV5-6 and TRBJ1-5): DAGVTQSPTHLIKTRGQQVTLRCSPKSGHDTVSWYQQALGQGPQFIFQYYEEEERQRGNFPDRFSGHQFPNYSSELNVNALLLGDSALYLCASSVRLSNQPQHFGDGTRLSIL.

This rearrangement joins TRBV18 to TRBJ2-2; tentative D call: TRBD2 (5 bases). V lost 0 bases to trimming and J lost 6 bases, with 11 bases between them. The CDR3 extends over 15 amino acids. Per germline, CDR1 KGHSH and CDR2 LQKENI. The CDR3 sequence: CASSPPEGRSGELFF. The CDR3 DNA reads TGTGCCAGCTCACCACCAGAGGGTAGGTCCGGGGAGCTGTTTTTT.

The table lists this clonotype with many counts. The rearrangement uses TRBV28 and TRBJ2-7; D not resolved. The CDR3 extends over 12 amino acids. V shed 7 bases and J shed 3 bases, with 10 bases lying between them. Germline values: CDR1 MDHEN, CDR2 SYDVKM. The CDR3 spells CASTGTVYEQYF. CDR3 in DNA: TGTGCCAGCACGGGTACGGTCTACGAGCAGTACTTC.

The chain employs TRBV15 and TRBJ2-6; TRBD1 might be the D (6 bases). In germline, CDR1 is LNHNV, CDR2 YYDKDF (reference sequence). The ends were cut back, 0 bases at V and 5 bases at J, with 14 bases in the middle. The CDR3 is 17 amino acids. This CDR3 reads CATSRDLTGSRANVLTF. The CDR3 DNA reads TGTGCCACCAGCAGAGATCTGACAGGATCCCGGGCCAACGTCCTGACTTTC.

This clonotype has ten or more counts. The genes are TRBV10-3 and TRBJ1-5; D unresolved. V lost 8 bases, J lost 0 bases, and 14 bases lay in between. From germline, CDR1 is ENHRY and CDR2 SYGVKD. CDR3 length: 15 amino acids. Here the CDR3 DNA reads TGTGCCATCCATTACCCCCATTATAGCAATCAGCCCCAGCATTTT. Amino acids: CAIHYPHYSNQPQHF.

This clonotype was seen ten or more times. The chain carries TRBV7-2 and TRBJ2-7, with D possibly TRBD1 on 6 matching bases. Trimming removed 0 bases at V and 2 bases at J, with 8 bases between. There are 14 residues in the CDR3. Germline V gene lookup returns CDR1 SGHTA and CDR2 FQGNSA. The CDR3 protein is CASSLAGAPYEQYF. As DNA, the CDR3 is TGTGCCAGCAGCTTAGCGGGGGCCCCCTACGAGCAGTACTTC.

In the case of this clonotype: A read error may be the cause here, since a much bigger clone is one base away. V and J are TRBV20-1 and TRBJ2-5, with 10 nucleotides matching TRBD2. CDR1 and CDR2 from the germline V gene are DFQATT and SNEGSKA (reference sequence). The CDR3 spans 15 residues. The V segment lost 6 bases and the J segment 1 base; nucleotides outside the gene matches: 8. CDR3 residues: CSADGLAEAQETQYF. CDR3 in DNA: TGCAGTGCGGACGGACTAGCGGAAGCCCAAGAGACCCAGTACTTC.

This clonotype appeared a single time. This chain connects TRBV12-3 or TRBV12-4 to TRBJ1-2; the D gene is possibly TRBD1 (6 bases). Trimming removed 6 bases at V and 6 bases at J, with 14 bases between. The CDR3 consists of 13 residues. The CDR3 DNA is TGTGCCAGCAGCTCGCCGGGGGCGGATGGCTACACCTTC. Residues: CASSSPGADGYTF.

As regards this clonotype: A much larger clone sits a single nucleotide away, making a read error possible. The chain joins TRBV7-2 to TRBJ2-1, with D unclear. Looked up from germline, CDR1 is SGHTA and CDR2 is FQGNSA. Trimming took 4 bases from V and 3 from J, leaving 13 bases between them. This CDR3 contains 15 residues. CDR3 region: CASSSRASSYNEQFF. DNA for the CDR3: TGTGCCAGCAGCTCAAGGGCAAGTAGCTACAATGAGCAGTTCTTC.

V gene TRBV5-4 combines with J gene TRBJ2-7, with D maybe TRBD2 (6 bases). V shed 7 bases and J shed 3 bases, with 20 bases lying between them. CDR1 and CDR2 from the germline V gene are SGHNT and YYREEE (reference sequence). This CDR3 contains 15 residues. CDR3 protein: CASGGKSAPDYEQYF. The CDR3 DNA reads as TGTGCCAGCGGCGGGAAAAGCGCACCCGACTACGAGCAGTACTTC.

This clonotype appeared a single time. A read error is possible here, since a much larger clone lies one base away. This chain connects TRBV9 to TRBJ2-7, with D tentatively TRBD1 (5 bases). The CDR3 extends over 15 amino acids. Per germline, CDR1 SGDLS and CDR2 YYNGEE. The DNA of the CDR3 is TGTGCCAGCAGCGGTTCATACAGGATCTCCTACGAGCAGCACTTC. It yields the protein CASSGSYRISYEQHF.

This clonotype was detected many times. The V gene is TRBV19, the J gene TRBJ2-2, with no clear D. V was trimmed by 3 bases and J by 3 bases, leaving 8 bases between them. Germline V gene sequence: CDR1 LNHDA, CDR2 SQIVND (reference sequence). The CDR3 covers 14 residues. For the CDR3, the DNA is TGTGCCAGTAGTATTCAATGGGACACCGGGGAGCTGTTTTTT. Its protein is CASSIQWDTGELFF.

With regard to this clonotype: Since a much larger clone is just one base distant, this may be a read error. V and J are TRBV19 and TRBJ2-1; tentative D call: TRBD2 (6 bases). Germline V gene lookup returns CDR1 LNHDA and CDR2 SQIVND (reference sequence). The V and J ends lost 4 bases and 3 bases respectively, with 13 bases between them. The CDR3 contains 15 residues. In nucleotides, the CDR3 is TGTGCCAGTAGTACCAGTAGCGGAGTCTACAATGAGCAGTTCTTC. Translation gives CASSTSSGVYNEQFF.

Notes on this clonotype: With a much larger clone just one base away, this may be a read error. The chain's CDR3 is CASSSPRQVQETQYF. The CDR3 DNA follows: TGCGCCAGCAGCTCGCCAAGACAGGTTCAAGAGACCCAGTACTTC. V usage is TRBV5-1 and J usage is TRBJ2-5; weak D call: TRBD1 (6 bases). CDR1 SGHRS and CDR2 YFSETQ come from the germline V gene. The CDR3 spans 15 residues. V lost 3 bases and J lost 2, with 14 bases in between.

This clonotype was seen at least ten times. The junction shows a germline mismatch at one end, possibly a read error. The chain joins TRBV11-1 to TRBJ2-1, with 9 bases matching TRBD1. The CDR3 has 12 amino acids. In germline, CDR1 is SGHAT, CDR2 FQDESV (reference sequence). CDR3 DNA: TGTGCCAGCAGCTTAGGAGGTCTGGGACAGGGCTTC. Protein: CASSLGGLGQGF. The variable domain in full, completed from reference TRBV11-1 and TRBJ2-1, reads EAEVAQSPRYKITEKSQAVAFWCDPISGHATLYWYRQILGQGPELLVQFQDESVVDDSQLPKDRFSAERLKGVDSTLKIQPAELGDSAMYLCASSLGGLGQGFGPGTRLTVL.